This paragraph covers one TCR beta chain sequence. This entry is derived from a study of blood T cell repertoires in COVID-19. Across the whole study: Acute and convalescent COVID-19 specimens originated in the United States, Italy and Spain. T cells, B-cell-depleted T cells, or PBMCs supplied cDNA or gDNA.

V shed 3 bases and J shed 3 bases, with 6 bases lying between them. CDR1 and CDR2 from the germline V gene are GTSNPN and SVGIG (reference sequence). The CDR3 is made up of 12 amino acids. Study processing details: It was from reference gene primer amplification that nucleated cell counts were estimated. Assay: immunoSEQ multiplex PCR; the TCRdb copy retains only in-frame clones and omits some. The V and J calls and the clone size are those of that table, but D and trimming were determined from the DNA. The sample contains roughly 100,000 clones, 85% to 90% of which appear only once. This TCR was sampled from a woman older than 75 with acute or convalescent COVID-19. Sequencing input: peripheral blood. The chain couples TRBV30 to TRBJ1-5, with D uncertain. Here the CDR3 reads CAWSRTNQPQHF. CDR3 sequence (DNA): TGTGCCTGGAGCAGAACCAATCAGCCCCAGCATTTT.